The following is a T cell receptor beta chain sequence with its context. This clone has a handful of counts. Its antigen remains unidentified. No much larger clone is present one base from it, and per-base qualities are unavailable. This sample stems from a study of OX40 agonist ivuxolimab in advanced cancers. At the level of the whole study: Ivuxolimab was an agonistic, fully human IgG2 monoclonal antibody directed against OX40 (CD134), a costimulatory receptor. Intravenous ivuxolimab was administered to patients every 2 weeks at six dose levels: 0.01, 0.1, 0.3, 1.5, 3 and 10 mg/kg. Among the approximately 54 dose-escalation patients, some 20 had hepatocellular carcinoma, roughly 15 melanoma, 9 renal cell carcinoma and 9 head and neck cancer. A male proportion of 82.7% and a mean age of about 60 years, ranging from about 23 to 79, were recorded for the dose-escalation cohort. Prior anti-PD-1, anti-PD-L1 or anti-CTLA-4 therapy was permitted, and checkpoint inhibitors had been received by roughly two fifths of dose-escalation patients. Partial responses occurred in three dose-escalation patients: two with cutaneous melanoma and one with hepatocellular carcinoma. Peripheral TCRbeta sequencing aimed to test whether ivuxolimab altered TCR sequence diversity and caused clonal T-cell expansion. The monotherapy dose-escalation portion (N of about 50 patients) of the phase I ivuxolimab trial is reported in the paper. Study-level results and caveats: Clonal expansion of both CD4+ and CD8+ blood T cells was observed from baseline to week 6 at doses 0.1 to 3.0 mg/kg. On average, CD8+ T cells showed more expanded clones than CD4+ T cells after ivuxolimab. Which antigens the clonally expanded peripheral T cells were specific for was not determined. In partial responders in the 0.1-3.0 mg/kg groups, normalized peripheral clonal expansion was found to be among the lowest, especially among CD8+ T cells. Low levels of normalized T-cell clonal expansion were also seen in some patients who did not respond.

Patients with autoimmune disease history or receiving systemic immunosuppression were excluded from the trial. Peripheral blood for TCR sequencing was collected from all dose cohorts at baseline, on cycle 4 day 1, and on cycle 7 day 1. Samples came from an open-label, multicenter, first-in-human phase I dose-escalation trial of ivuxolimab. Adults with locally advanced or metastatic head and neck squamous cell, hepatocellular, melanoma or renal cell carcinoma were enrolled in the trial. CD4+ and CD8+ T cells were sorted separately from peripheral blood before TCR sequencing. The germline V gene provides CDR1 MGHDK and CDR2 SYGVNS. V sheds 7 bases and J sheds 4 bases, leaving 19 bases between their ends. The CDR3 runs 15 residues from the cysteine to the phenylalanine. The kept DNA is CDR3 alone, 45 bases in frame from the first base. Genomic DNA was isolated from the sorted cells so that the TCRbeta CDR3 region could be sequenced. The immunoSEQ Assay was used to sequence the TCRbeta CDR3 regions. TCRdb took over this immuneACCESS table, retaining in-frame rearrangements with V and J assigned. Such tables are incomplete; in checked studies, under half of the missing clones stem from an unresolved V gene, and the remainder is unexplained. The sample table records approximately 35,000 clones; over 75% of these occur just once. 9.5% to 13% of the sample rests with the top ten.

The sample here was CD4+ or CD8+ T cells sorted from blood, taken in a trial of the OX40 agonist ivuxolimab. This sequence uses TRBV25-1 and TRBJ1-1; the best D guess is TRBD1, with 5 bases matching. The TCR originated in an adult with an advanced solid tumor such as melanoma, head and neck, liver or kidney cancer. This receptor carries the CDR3 CASTPGTPRSTEAFF. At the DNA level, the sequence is TGTGCCAGCACCCCGGGGACTCCACGGAGCACTGAAGCTTTCTTT.